This TCR beta chain was identified in a study of blood T cell repertoires in COVID-19. The overall study: From the United States, Italy and Spain came samples of acute and convalescent COVID-19. Sample material is recorded as cDNA or gDNA derived from T cells, B-cell-depleted T cells, or PBMCs.

Per the authors' pipeline: Reference gene primer amplification gave estimated nucleated cell counts. The table came from immunoSEQ multiplex PCR; TCRdb's copy has only in-frame clones and leaves some out. The V and J calls and clone size were taken over from that table, and D and trimming were inferred from the DNA. The sample lists around 84,000 clones, 80% seen once, with around 13% in the top ten. Germline CDR1 and CDR2: SGHVS and FNYEAQ. The CDR3 covers 19 residues. Trimming stripped 1 base from V and 0 bases from J, with 18 bases between. The clonotype originates from a woman in her thirties or forties with active or convalescent COVID-19. The V call is TRBV7-6, the J call TRBJ1-4, with a possible D match to TRBD1 (6 bases). Input material: peripheral blood. The CDR3 DNA is TGTGCCAGCAGCTTAGTCGCCGGGACATACCTCTCAACTAATGAAAAACTGTTTTTT. Amino acids: CASSLVAGTYLSTNEKLFF. The full variable domain, rest sourced from reference TRBV7-6 and TRBJ1-4, is GAGVSQSPRYKVTKRGQDVALRCDPISGHVSLYWYRQALGQGPEFLTYFNYEAQQDKSGLPNDRFSAERPEGSISTLTIQRTEQRDSAMYRCASSLVAGTYLSTNEKLFFGSGTQLSVL.